A selection of T cell receptor beta chains follows, all from one sample in a study of cytomegalovirus exposure and HLA in healthy donors. TCRdb's table, derived via immunoSEQ multiplex PCR, lists solely in-frame clones and lacks some. The profile shows roughly 270,000 clones, around 87% of them singletons. Sample: PBMCs. All receptors come from a young woman in good health and CMV-seronegative. The CDR3 runs from the conserved cysteine through the conserved F or W. The D gene is left open where the match is weak. A row's size may be missing; if present it is once, few, many or a size class.

TRBD2 NA TRBJ2-5 TRBV4-1 TGCGCCAGCAGCCTCGGACTAGCCCAAGAGACCCAGTACTTC CASSLGLAQETQYF
NA NA TRBJ1-2 TRBV7-2 TGTGCCAGCAGCCGTGGCGGGGGAGAATATGGCTACACCTTC CASSRGGGEYGYTF
NA NA TRBJ1-2 TRBV5-6 TGTGCCAGCAGCTTGTGGGGCAGCCGGCGGGGCTACACCTTC CASSLWGSRRGYTF
TRBD1 NA TRBJ1-1 TRBV9 TGTGCCAGCAGCGTTATTTCCGGGACAGGGCACGCTTTCTTT CASSVISGTGHAFF
TRBD1 once TRBJ1-2 TRBV13 TGTGCCAGCAGCTACTCGATTAGGGGACAGAGCCTCTATGGCTACACCTTC CASSYSIRGQSLYGYTF
NA NA TRBJ2-7 TRBV14 TGTGCCAGCAGCCAAGAGGGCGCGGGCGAGCAGTACTTC CASSQEGAGEQYF
NA NA TRBJ2-1 TRBV18 TGTGCCAGCTCACCACCGGGACTTAACTACAATGAGCAGTTCTTC CASSPPGLNYNEQFF
NA NA TRBJ2-7 TRBV27 TGTGCCAGCAGTTGGTACGGGACAAATGTCTACGAGCAGTACTTC CASSWYGTNVYEQYF
TRBD2 NA TRBJ2-3 TRBV11-2 TGTGCCAGCAGCGCAGGACTAGCGGGTTACACAGATACGCAGTATTTT CASSAGLAGYTDTQYF
TRBD1 NA TRBJ2-7 TRBV5-1 TGCGCCAGCAGCGAGACAGGGGCATACGAGCAGTACTTC CASSETGAYEQYF
TRBD2 NA TRBJ2-1 TRBV4-1 TGCGCCAGCAGCCCCGGGACTAGGGATGAGCAGTTCTTC CASSPGTRDEQFF
NA once TRBJ2-7 TRBV7-3 TGTGCCAGCAGCTCCCGCCCGGGCTACGAGCAGTACTTC CASSSRPGYEQYF
NA NA TRBJ1-3 TRBV15 TGTGCCACGAGCAGACAGGTCGCTGGAAACACCATATATTTT CATSRQVAGNTIYF
NA NA TRBJ2-7 TRBV29-1 TGCAGCGCCCAGGCGCCCCTCTCCTACGAGCAGTACTTC CSAQAPLSYEQYF
NA NA TRBJ2-7 TRBV4-1 TGCGCCAGCAGCCACCAGGGTTCCACCTACGAGCAGTACTTC CASSHQGSTYEQYF
TRBD2 NA TRBJ2-7 TRBV30 TGTGCCTGGAGTGTACCAGGAGCGGGACTCTACGAGCAGTACTTC CAWSVPGAGLYEQYF
NA few TRBJ1-4 TRBV6-6 TGTGCCAGCAGCGGCCGACAGTCGAGAGAAAAACTGTTTTTT CASSGRQSREKLFF
TRBD2 NA TRBJ2-1 TRBV28 TGTGCCAGCAGCCGGATAGCGGGAGGGACCCATGAGCAGTTCTTC CASSRIAGGTHEQFF
TRBD1 NA TRBJ2-7 TRBV27 TGTGCCAGCAGTTTACCACCGACAGGGGGATCCTACGAGCAGTACTTC CASSLPPTGGSYEQYF
NA NA TRBJ1-2 TRBV30 TGTGCCTGGACACCGGGTGGCTATGGCTACACCTTC CAWTPGGYGYTF
NA NA TRBJ1-2 TRBV6-5 TGTGCCAGCAGTTACTCGGAGCAGGGTCGCAACTATGGCTACACCTTC CASSYSEQGRNYGYTF
NA NA TRBJ1-2 TRBV9 TGTGCCAGCAGCGTAGGGCAGGGGAACTATGGCTACACCTTC CASSVGQGNYGYTF
TRBD2 NA TRBJ2-2 TRBV6-5 TGTGCCAGCAGTAGCACTAGCGGGAGTCCCGGGGAGCTGTTTTTT CASSSTSGSPGELFF
NA NA TRBJ2-3 TRBV27 TGTGCCAGCAGTCCCACGAGGGATACGCAGTATTTT CASSPTRDTQYF
NA NA TRBJ2-1 TRBV6-5 TGTGCCAGCAGTCCGACAAATTACAATGAGCAGTTCTTC CASSPTNYNEQFF
NA NA TRBJ1-3 TRBV18 TGTGCCAGCTCACCATACTCTGGAAACACCATATATTTT CASSPYSGNTIYF
NA NA TRBJ2-7 TRBV11-2 TGTGCCAGCAGCTTAGTACGGCGGGACTCCTACGAGCAGTACTTC CASSLVRRDSYEQYF
NA NA TRBJ2-1 TRBV4-1 TGCGCCAGCAGCCAGGACGATGGGCCGGACACCTACAATGAGCAGTTCTTC CASSQDDGPDTYNEQFF
NA NA TRBJ1-4 TRBV29-1 TGCAGCGTAGTTGGGGAGGGTTCTGAAAAACTGTTTTTT CSVVGEGSEKLFF
NA NA TRBJ1-4 TRBV28 TGTGCCAGTGCCCCCCCGTCGGATGAAAAACTGTTTTTT CASAPPSDEKLFF
TRBD1 NA TRBJ1-2 TRBV15 TGTGCCACCAGCAGACCTCCAGGGGGCAGGGACTATGGCTACACCTTC CATSRPPGGRDYGYTF
TRBD2 few TRBJ2-1 TRBV5-4 TGTGCCAGCAGCTTGTCCCACCCCCTAGCGGGGGGTGAGCAGTTCTTC CASSLSHPLAGGEQFF
NA NA TRBJ1-2 TRBV4-3 TGCGCCAGCAGCCAAGAACAAGGGGCCGACTATGGCTACACCTTC CASSQEQGADYGYTF
NA NA TRBJ1-2 TRBV7-8 TGTGCCAGCAGCTTAGGCACAGGCTCAAGTTATGGCTACACCTTC CASSLGTGSSYGYTF
TRBD1 NA TRBJ1-1 TRBV9 TGTGCCAGCAGCGCCGCAGGGGGAGGTACTGAAGCTTTCTTT CASSAAGGGTEAFF
TRBD1 NA TRBJ2-1 TRBV9 TGTGCCAGCAGCCCCCTCCTCGGGACAGGGGTTCCCTATGAGCAGTTCTTC CASSPLLGTGVPYEQFF
TRBD2 once TRBJ2-5 TRBV4-3 TGCGCCAGCAGCCAAGAAGTCACTAGCGGTGGGGCTAAGACCCAGTACTTC CASSQEVTSGGAKTQYF
NA few TRBJ1-2 TRBV28 TGTGCCAGCAGGCCAAGTGGGGGCGACTATGGCTACACCTTC CASRPSGGDYGYTF
NA NA TRBJ2-7 TRBV6-1 TGTGCCAGCAGTGAAAAGAGCTACGAGCAGTACTTC CASSEKSYEQYF
NA NA TRBJ2-7 TRBV5-1 TGCGCCAGCAGCTCGCCGAATAATGACAGGCCCGAGCAGTACTTC CASSSPNNDRPEQYF
NA NA TRBJ2-7 TRBV6-5 TGTGCCAGCAGTTATGGTGGAGCGGGTGGCTCCTACGAGCAGTACTTC CASSYGGAGGSYEQYF
NA NA TRBJ1-1 TRBV29-1 TGCAGCGTGGGCCAATTAGGAACTGAAGCTTTCTTT CSVGQLGTEAFF
TRBD2 NA TRBJ2-3 TRBV9 TGTGCCAGCAGCGTAACCACGACTAGCCGAGGGGCAGATACGCAGTATTTT CASSVTTTSRGADTQYF
TRBD1 once TRBJ1-6 TRBV28 TGTGCCAGCAGGTTGGGACAGCTAAATTCACCCCTCCACTTT CASRLGQLNSPLHF
NA NA TRBJ1-2 TRBV9 TGTGCCAGCAGCCCTACTTCGCGGATCGGTGGCTACACCTTC CASSPTSRIGGYTF
NA NA TRBJ1-6 TRBV19 TGTGCCAGTAGTATCCCGGTCGGTAATTCACCCCTCCACTTT CASSIPVGNSPLHF
TRBD2 NA TRBJ2-1 TRBV5-6 TGTGCCAGCAGCTTGTTAAGCGGGAGCAATGAGCAGTTCTTC CASSLLSGSNEQFF
NA NA TRBJ1-2 TRBV28 TGTGCCAGCAGTTTATTTGCAGGGTCAAGATATGGCTACACCTTC CASSLFAGSRYGYTF
NA NA TRBJ2-1 TRBV19 TGTGCCAGTAGTAAGCCGGGGGTCAATGAGCAGTTCTTC CASSKPGVNEQFF
TRBD1 NA TRBJ2-5 TRBV7-2 TGTGCCAGCAGCTTAGCATCCGACAGGGTCCTCCAAGAGACCCAGTACTTC CASSLASDRVLQETQYF
NA NA TRBJ1-1 TRBV6-4 TGTGCCAGCAGTGTCGCTAGAATGAACACTGAAGCTTTCTTT CASSVARMNTEAFF
NA NA TRBJ2-7 TRBV6-1 TGTGCCAGCAGTGAAGCGCGACTCCAGGGCCCCTACGAGCAGTACTTC CASSEARLQGPYEQYF
NA NA TRBJ1-2 TRBV2 TGTGCCAGCAGACACCGGGACACACGACAAGAAGGCTACACCTTC CASRHRDTRQEGYTF
NA NA TRBJ2-5 TRBV5-6 TGTGCCAGCAGCTTGGAATTGGGCGGGGACCTCGGGACCCAGTACTTC CASSLELGGDLGTQYF
NA NA TRBJ2-1 TRBV28 TGTGCCAGCAGCTCCCCAGGGGCGTCCTACAATGAGCAGTTCTTC CASSSPGASYNEQFF
TRBD1 NA TRBJ1-2 TRBV5-1 TGCGCCAGCAGCTTTGGCGGACAGGGGGGCTATGGCTACACCTTC CASSFGGQGGYGYTF
TRBD2 NA TRBJ2-7 TRBV6-5 TGTGCCAGCCGCTCTAGCGGGAGCTACGAGCAGTACTTC CASRSSGSYEQYF
TRBD1 NA TRBJ1-2 TRBV5-1 TGCGCCAGCAGCGGGCGACCGGGACAGGGGGGCCTCTATGGCTACACCTTC CASSGRPGQGGLYGYTF
TRBD2 NA TRBJ2-2 TRBV5-1 TGCGCCAGCAAGCGGGAGACGGTCACCGGGGAGCTGTTTTTT CASKRETVTGELFF